A single sample gave rise to the 27 T cell receptor beta chains below, sequenced in a study of shared clonotypes between healthy human individuals. Naive CD8 cells, CD45RO-negative and positively selected for CCR7, excluded terminally differentiated effector memory CD45RA+ cells. Sequencing used immunoSEQ multiplex PCR; TCRdb keeps in-frame clones, though not all of them. The sample lists millions of clones; roughly 95% were seen once. Sequenced: naive CD8+ T cells sorted from blood. Receptors originate from a man in his late teens or twenties in good health.

The chain joins TRBV4-1 to TRBJ2-7; D is uncertain. The CDR3 sequence is 15 residues long. Germline V CDR1 and CDR2: MGHRA, YSYEKL. Trimming took off 5 bases at V and 2 bases at J, with 16 bases between the two ends. DNA of the CDR3: TGCGCCAGCAGCGGAAAGAACAGCCAGGCCTACGAGCAGTACTTC. Translation gives CASSGKNSQAYEQYF.

This clone has a single count. The chain links TRBV6-5 to TRBJ1-2; D remains ambiguous. CDR3 length: 15 residues. V lost 2 bases and J 0 bases, leaving 10 bases between the germline ends. Germline CDR1 and CDR2: MNHEY and SVGAGI. The CDR3 bases are TGTGCCAGCAGTTACACCGTCCCGTCTAACTATGGCTACACCTTC. Protein sequence: CASSYTVPSNYGYTF.

Note on this clone: Other DNA variants within this sample encode the same CDR3. This rearrangement joins TRBV9 to TRBJ2-5; weak D call: TRBD1 (7 bases). The CDR3 spans 14 residues. Germline CDR1 is SGDLS and CDR2 is YYNGEE. Trimming shortened V by 1 base and J by 1 base, and 8 bases separated the two germline ends. The CDR3 reads CASSVQGGQETQYF. The CDR3, as DNA: TGTGCCAGCAGCGTACAGGGGGGCCAAGAGACCCAGTACTTC.

The rearrangement links TRBV2 to TRBJ1-5, with TRBD1 matching 7 bases. Losses at the gene ends were 4 bases for V and 8 bases for J; bases not matched to a gene: 14. The CDR3 is 16 residues long. The germline gives CDR1 SNHLY, CDR2 FYNNEI. In DNA, the CDR3 is TGTGCCAGCAGTGTTGATCCGGAAGGGGGCTGGAAGCCCCAGCATTTT. It specifies CASSVDPEGGWKPQHF.

The chain has TRBV2 and TRBJ1-5; D not certain. Germline V lookup: CDR1 SNHLY, CDR2 FYNNEI. This CDR3 comprises 18 residues. Trimming cost V 0 bases and J 6 bases, with 21 bases left between them. CDR3 bases: TGTGCCAGCAGTGAAGCTTTGGCAACCTCTAGTACTCGTCAGCCCCAGCATTTT. Protein: CASSEALATSSTRQPQHF.

The V gene is TRBV4-3, the J gene TRBJ2-3, with no clear D. CDR3 length equals 13 residues. Germline CDR1 and CDR2: LGHNA and YSLEER. Trimming removed 5 bases from V and 5 bases from J, with 11 bases in between. Here the CDR3 DNA reads TGCGCCAGCAGCAGGCATAAGATAGATACGCAGTATTTT. It is translated as CASSRHKIDTQYF.

V usage is TRBV7-8 and J usage is TRBJ2-3; TRBD2 is a possible D gene (5 bases). Deletions cut 2 bases from V and 6 bases from J, with 9 bases between. The CDR3 spans 13 residues. Germline V gene lookup returns CDR1 SGHVS and CDR2 FQNEAQ. The CDR3 DNA is TGTGCCAGCAGCTTACGGGGTTTTGATACGCAGTATTTT. This codes for CASSLRGFDTQYF.

The J gene is TRBJ2-1, the V gene TRBV5-8; D call uncertain. Trimming pared 0 bases from V and 0 bases from J, leaving 7 bases between. Germline CDR1 SGHTS, CDR2 YDEGEE. The CDR3 loop spans 15 amino acids. The CDR3 coding sequence is TGTGCCAGCAGCTTGGAATGGAGCTCCTACAATGAGCAGTTCTTC. It yields the protein CASSLEWSSYNEQFF.

This chain joins TRBV5-5 and TRBJ1-1; weak D call: TRBD1 (6 bases). With 4 bases removed from V and 3 bases from J, the gap between germline ends came to 13 bases. This CDR3 is 14 amino acids long. Germline CDR1 is SGHKS and CDR2 is YYEKEE (reference sequence). CDR3 region: CASSPGQQYTEAFF. For the CDR3, the DNA is TGTGCCAGCAGCCCTGGACAGCAGTACACTGAAGCTTTCTTT.

The chain carries TRBV18 and TRBJ1-1; no firm D call. CDR1 KGHSH and CDR2 LQKENI come from the germline V gene. This CDR3 spans 13 amino acids. V was clipped by 3 bases and J by 1 base, with 6 bases between them. In DNA form, the CDR3 reads TGTGCCAGCTCACCGTTCGAGAACACTGAAGCTTTCTTT. Translation: CASSPFENTEAFF.

This chain links TRBV6-7 with TRBJ2-7; 12 bases align to TRBD1. TRBV6-7 counts as an open reading frame of uncertain function. This CDR3 is 17 amino acids long. V was pared by 10 bases and J by 2 bases, with 15 bases of the junction left unmatched. The CDR3 region has the DNA TGTGCCACGGGGGACAGGGGGCTTGGGAATCTACCCTACGAGCAGTACTTC. This codes for CATGDRGLGNLPYEQYF.

The gene calls are TRBV2 and TRBJ1-5; TRBD1 aligns across 7 bases. Germline V CDR1 and CDR2: SNHLY, FYNNEI. The CDR3 sequence is 18 residues long. V lost 6 bases to trimming and J lost 1 base; unmatched junction nucleotides: 15. The CDR3 protein is CASSDRQGWGLSNQPQHF. CDR3 DNA: TGTGCCAGCAGCGACAGACAGGGTTGGGGCCTAAGCAATCAGCCCCAGCATTTT. The full variable domain, its missing parts supplied by reference TRBV2 and TRBJ1-5, is EPEVTQTPSHQVTQMGQEVILRCVPISNHLYFYWYRQILGQKVEFLVSFYNNEISEKSEIFDDQFSVERPDGSNFTLKIRSTKLEDSAMYFCASSDRQGWGLSNQPQHFGDGTRLSIL.

This chain joins TRBV5-5 and TRBJ2-1; unclear D gene. V lost 0 bases and J 7 bases, leaving 14 bases between the germline ends. The length of the CDR3 is 15 residues. Looked up from germline, CDR1 is SGHKS and CDR2 is YYEKEE (reference sequence). In DNA form, the CDR3 reads TGTGCCAGCAGCTTGGGTTGGTTAGGTCGGAATGAGCAGTTCTTC. It is translated as CASSLGWLGRNEQFF.

This clone was seen only a few times. Other DNA sequences of this sample code for an identical CDR3. The V call is TRBV6-5, the J call TRBJ2-3; D gene uncertain. The CDR3 runs 15 residues. The germline V and J ends were trimmed by 0 bases and 2 bases, with 9 bases remaining between them. The germline CDR1 and CDR2 sequences are MNHEY and SVGAGI. The CDR3 protein is CASSYSGGITDTQYF. The CDR3 nucleotides are TGTGCCAGCAGTTACTCGGGCGGCATCACAGATACGCAGTATTTT.

The chain recombines TRBV27 with TRBJ2-1; possibly TRBD2 for D (6 bases). The CDR3 spans 16 residues. Germline V gives CDR1 MNHEY, CDR2 SMNVEV (reference sequence). With 0 bases removed from V and 2 bases from J, the gap between germline ends came to 11 bases. The CDR3 reads CASSLSAGFAYNEQFF. The CDR3 region has the DNA TGTGCCAGCAGTTTATCTGCGGGGTTTGCCTACAATGAGCAGTTCTTC.

The chain uses TRBV4-1 and TRBJ2-2, with 10 nucleotides matching TRBD2. CDR1 is MGHRA, CDR2 YSYEKL, per germline. Trimming cost V 0 bases and J 3 bases; bases outside gene matches: 7. The CDR3 length is 18 residues. The CDR3 coding sequence is TGCGCCAGCAGCCAAGAGGGCCTAGCGGGGGCCCACACCGGGGAGCTGTTTTTT. It translates to CASSQEGLAGAHTGELFF.

This clone occurred a few times. The gene calls are TRBV9 and TRBJ1-1; no firm D call. Germline V gene data show CDR1 as SGDLS and CDR2 as YYNGEE. The V gene lost 4 bases and the J gene lost 1 base, with 8 bases spanning the gap. The CDR3 runs to 13 residues. The CDR3 is CASSSTENTEAFF. The CDR3 DNA reads TGTGCCAGCAGCTCCACAGAGAACACTGAAGCTTTCTTT.

The chain links TRBV11-2 to TRBJ2-7, with unresolved D. CDR3 size: 14 residues. The V gene's germline CDR1 is SGHAT and CDR2 FQNNGV. The V end lost 1 base, the J end lost 3 bases, and 10 bases lay between the germline ends. The CDR3 region is CASSLVSEDYEQYF. CDR3 bases: TGTGCCAGCAGCTTAGTCAGTGAGGACTACGAGCAGTACTTC.

The chain recombines TRBV7-8 with TRBJ1-1, with TRBD1 identical over 11 bases. The CDR3 is 16 residues long. V was pared by 0 bases and J by 7 bases, with 7 bases of the junction left unmatched. Germline CDR1 is SGHVS and CDR2 is FQNEAQ. CDR3 nucleotides: TGTGCCAGCAGCTTAGCGGGGACAGGGGGGGTCGTTGAAGCTTTCTTT. Encoded protein: CASSLAGTGGVVEAFF.

The chain carries TRBV4-1 and TRBJ2-7, with D perhaps TRBD2 (6 bases). CDR1 and CDR2 (germline): MGHRA, YSYEKL. CDR3 length equals 15 residues. V was clipped by 2 bases and J by 3 bases, with 14 bases between them. The CDR3 DNA reads TGCGCCAGCAGCCAATCGGTGGGGGGTAGCTACGAGCAGTACTTC. Amino acids: CASSQSVGGSYEQYF.

The CDR3 spells CASSQGTSSSPYEQYF. In DNA, the CDR3 is TGTGCCAGCAGCCAAGGGACTAGCAGTAGCCCCTACGAGCAGTACTTC. The genes are TRBV13 and TRBJ2-7; TRBD2 matches 9 bases. Per germline, CDR1 PRHDT and CDR2 FYEKMQ (reference sequence). This CDR3 spans 16 amino acids. Trimming took 5 bases from V and 2 from J; bases not matched to a gene: 10. Based on the CDR3 plus reference TRBV13 and TRBJ2-7, the full variable domain is AAGVIQSPRHLIKEKRETATLKCYPIPRHDTVYWYQQGPGQDPQFLISFYEKMQSDKGSIPDRFSAQQFSDYHSELNMSSLELGDSALYFCASSQGTSSSPYEQYFGPGTRLTVT.

The chain couples TRBV7-6 to TRBJ2-5; unclear D gene. The CDR3 spans 13 residues. The V end was cut by 7 bases, the J end by 5 bases, with 14 bases between. CDR1 and CDR2 (germline): SGHVS, FNYEAQ. CDR3 amino acids: CASTPIPLETQYF. Written as DNA, the CDR3 is TGTGCCAGCACCCCTATCCCGTTGGAGACCCAGTACTTC.

V and J are TRBV4-3 and TRBJ2-7, with D uncertain. In germline, CDR1 is LGHNA, CDR2 YSLEER. V dropped 1 base and J dropped 4 bases, with 14 bases sitting between them. This CDR3 comprises 15 residues. CDR3 bases: TGCGCCAGCAGCCAAGGGCGACTGGAGTATTACGAGCAGTACTTC. This codes for CASSQGRLEYYEQYF.

This chain joins TRBV27 and TRBJ2-5, with TRBD1 as a possible D gene (6 bases). The CDR3 spans 14 residues. V was cut by 5 bases and J by 5 bases, with 15 bases left in between. Germline V lookup: CDR1 MNHEY, CDR2 SMNVEV (reference sequence). In nucleotides, the CDR3 is TGTGCCAGCAGTACCACAGGGTTAGGGGAGACCCAGTACTTC. As protein: CASSTTGLGETQYF.

This clone appeared a single time. V and J are TRBV19 and TRBJ1-4; D is possibly TRBD1 (6 bases). The CDR3 totals 17 residues. Germline lookup yields CDR1 LNHDA and CDR2 SQIVND (reference sequence). Trimming removed 5 bases at V and 6 bases at J, with 22 bases between. Here the CDR3 DNA reads TGTGCCAGTAGTCCTTTTGGTGGCCAGGGGAGGGATGAAAAACTGTTTTTT. Translating it yields CASSPFGGQGRDEKLFF.

V and J are TRBV29-1 and TRBJ2-7; 11 bases are shared with TRBD2. The CDR3 length is 12 residues. Trimming removed 6 bases from V and 2 bases from J; junction bases left unmatched: 0. The germline V gene encodes CDR1 SQVTM and CDR2 ANQGSEA. The CDR3 sequence: CSVTSGTYEQYF. The CDR3 nucleotides read TGCAGCGTGACTAGCGGGACCTACGAGCAGTACTTC.

V and J are TRBV6-5 and TRBJ1-2, with a tentative D call TRBD1 (5 bases). Germline V gene data show CDR1 as MNHEY and CDR2 as SVGAGI. Trimming left V 8 bases short and J 6 bases short, with 13 bases between. This CDR3 comprises 12 residues. Written as DNA, the CDR3 is TGTGCCAGCGGGCCAGGGAAGGATGGCTACACCTTC. Its translation is CASGPGKDGYTF.